This T cell receptor (beta chain) was found in a study of CD8+CD57+ T cells in acquired aplastic anemia. As for the study in general: The average for DNA from sorted CD4+ and CD8+ cells was about 3.3 ug.

As concerns this clonotype: The target antigen is unknown.

Patients picked for sequencing had shown CD8+CD57+ cell expansion detected by flow cytometry. No therapy had been given to the patients at the time of blood sampling. The CDR3 covers 15 residues. After removal of 1 base from V and 2 bases from J, the junction contained 4 bases not matched to a gene. Looked up from germline, CDR1 is LNHNV and CDR2 is YYDKDF (reference sequence). Study-wide results and caveats: Overlap between patients and controls comprised about 28 CD8+ CDR3 sequences.

Profiling that covered TCR beta VDJ and CDR3 relied on genomic DNA as its template. TCRdb recomputed calls from the reads with MiXCR, one row per CDR3 protein. Here the sample spans 150,000 to 200,000 distinct CDR3 sequences, 71% being singletons. The chain employs TRBV15 and TRBJ1-2; 7 bases agree with TRBD1. The receptor was derived from a human donor with aplastic anemia. Input material: sorted CD4+, CD8+, or CD8+CD57+ T cells (not recorded which) from PBMCs. The chain's CDR3 is CATSRGGGANYGYTF. CDR3 in DNA: TGTGCCACCAGCAGAGGAGGGGGCGCAAACTATGGCTACACCTTC.